Below are 11 T cell receptor beta chains sequenced from a single sample in a study of T cells in Graves' hyperthyroidism and ophthalmopathy (dated by TCRdb to the late 2010s). Library preparation employed multiplex PCR. Sequencing used an Illumina HiSeq 2000. TCR beta CDR3 regions were amplified from RNA transcripts. For the first round of RT-PCR on the TCR CDR3, the HTBI primer set was used together with the Qiagen OneStep RT-PCR kit. TCRdb reprocessed the public reads (quality trimming at Q25 with fastp, clone calling with MiXCR) and kept in-frame beta chains. Rows are unified per CDR3 protein, each entry keeping the most common DNA and genes. Recorded for this sample are 750,000 to 950,000 distinct CDR3 sequences; 35% to 45% of them occurred a single time. The ten biggest clones cover 8.9% of the sample. The sequencing sample was made of blood. All receptors come from a man between 18 and 35 years old with Graves' hyperthyroidism.

This clonotype was detected a few times. The V call is TRBV10-2, the J call TRBJ1-1; 8 bases fit TRBD1. CDR3 length equals 14 residues. Germline V gene sequence: CDR1 WSHSY, CDR2 SAAADI. With 6 bases clipped from V and 1 base from J, the junction kept 4 bases outside the gene matches. The CDR3 coding sequence is TGCGCCAGCAGGACAGGGGCCTCGAACACTGAAGCTTTCTTT. Translating it yields CASRTGASNTEAFF.

This chain joins TRBV20-1 and TRBJ2-2; D possibly corresponds to TRBD2 (5 bases). The V gene's germline CDR1 is DFQATT and CDR2 SNEGSKA (reference sequence). V lost 6 bases and J 3 bases, leaving 14 bases between the germline ends. CDR3 size: 14 residues. CDR3 sequence reads: CSAPGTRDTGELFF. The DNA for the CDR3 is TGCAGTGCCCCGGGAACGCGGGACACCGGGGAGCTGTTTTTT.

This clonotype was found many times. The chain uses TRBV7-8 and TRBJ2-7; 10 bases align to TRBD2. With V trimmed by 5 bases and J by 5 bases, 3 bases remained unmatched. CDR1 is SGHVS, CDR2 FQNEAQ, per germline. The CDR3 is 13 amino acids. The CDR3 region has the DNA TGTGCCAGCAGCATGGGACTAGCGAACGAGCAGTACTTC. Translation gives CASSMGLANEQYF.

The chain is built from TRBV19 and TRBJ2-7; TRBD1 agrees at 8 bases. Germline CDR1 and CDR2: LNHDA and SQIVND (reference sequence). J gave up 2 bases and V 6 bases, and 6 bases lay outside the gene matches. The length of the CDR3 is 14 residues. The CDR3 loop is CASRPQTGAYEQYF. CDR3 bases: TGTGCCAGTAGGCCACAGACAGGGGCCTACGAGCAGTACTTC.

The rearrangement joins TRBV12-3 or TRBV12-4 to TRBJ1-2; TRBD1 might be the D (5 bases). V was pared by 7 bases and J by 4 bases, with 16 bases between. CDR3 length: 14 amino acids. The CDR3 sequence: CASTLGGMGYGYTF. In DNA, the CDR3 is TGTGCCAGCACCTTGGGGGGAATGGGCTATGGCTACACCTTC.

This clonotype was recorded at least ten times. The V call is TRBV29-1, the J call TRBJ2-5; 9 bases fit TRBD1. J gave up 2 bases and V 0 bases, and 4 bases lay outside the gene matches. The CDR3 length is 15 residues. Germline V gene data show CDR1 as SQVTM and CDR2 as ANQGSEA. The CDR3 DNA reads as TGCAGCGTTGAAGATGGGGACAGGGTGCAAGAGACCCAGTACTTC. Its translation: CSVEDGDRVQETQYF.

The chain uses TRBV5-1 and TRBJ2-5; 7 positions match TRBD1. J lost 0 bases, V lost 0 bases, and 2 bases had no gene match. Germline V gene sequence: CDR1 SGHRS, CDR2 YFSETQ. The CDR3 sequence is 15 residues long. The CDR3 loop is CASSLGDRDQETQYF. The CDR3 DNA sequence: TGCGCCAGCAGCTTGGGAGACAGGGACCAAGAGACCCAGTACTTC.

The chain recombines TRBV7-9 with TRBJ2-7, with 11 bases that match TRBD2. V shed 1 base and J 6 bases; nucleotides not matched to a gene: 8. The CDR3 runs to 16 residues. Germline loops: CDR1 SEHNR, CDR2 FQNEAQ (reference sequence). CDR3 loop: CASSLVGLAGGGEQYF. The CDR3 DNA reads TGTGCCAGCAGCTTAGTAGGGTTAGCGGGGGGGGGCGAGCAGTACTTC.

This rearrangement joins TRBV20-1 to TRBJ2-5; 9 bases fit TRBD2. V shed 1 base, J shed 5 bases, and the junction held 14 bases outside the gene matches. CDR1 is DFQATT, CDR2 SNEGSKA, per germline (reference sequence). The CDR3 consists of 17 residues. DNA of the CDR3: TGCAGTGCTAGAGCAGGAGGTAGCGGGAGATTCAGGGAGACCCAGTACTTC. Its protein is CSARAGGSGRFRETQYF.

With regard to this clonotype: At one boundary the junction diverges from the germline segment, which might be a read error. The rearrangement joins TRBV20-1 to TRBJ1-1, with 7 nucleotides matching TRBD1. CDR1 DFQATT and CDR2 SNEGSKA come from the germline V gene (reference sequence). The CDR3 covers 14 residues. CDR3 loop: CSAGDHPGGTEAFF. The CDR3 DNA reads TGCAGTGCTGGAGATCATCCAGGGGGCACTGAAGCTTTCTTT.

This clonotype was seen a handful of times. This rearrangement joins TRBV12-3 or TRBV12-4 to TRBJ1-6, with D unclear. The CDR3 consists of 13 residues. The germline V and J ends were trimmed by 6 bases and 10 bases, with 13 bases remaining between them. The CDR3 protein is CASSFGRTSPLHF. The CDR3 nucleotides are TGTGCCAGCAGCTTCGGCCGGACCTCACCCCTCCACTTT.